This T cell receptor beta chain was observed in a study of blood T cell repertoires in COVID-19. Study context: The United States, Italy and Spain supplied acute and convalescent COVID-19 samples. T cells, B-cell-depleted T cells, or PBMCs supplied cDNA or gDNA.

Germline CDR1 and CDR2: LGHNA and YSLEER. V lost 0 bases and J 6 bases, leaving 9 bases between the germline ends. The CDR3 loop spans 14 amino acids. The table came from immunoSEQ multiplex PCR; TCRdb's copy has only in-frame clones and leaves some out. This repertoire shows around 120,000 clones, 85% found once; its top ten account for around 9.9%. The sample was peripheral blood. This TCR came from a man aged 80 or over with acute or convalescent COVID-19. The genes are TRBV4-3 and TRBJ1-5; tentative D call: TRBD1 (5 bases). The CDR3 region has the DNA TGCGCCAGCAGCCAAGATAAAGGGGCTCAGCCCCAGCATTTT. The encoded protein is CASSQDKGAQPQHF.